This T cell receptor beta chain originates from a study of OX40 agonist ivuxolimab in advanced cancers. In the study overall: Melanoma, hepatocellular carcinoma, head and neck or renal cell cancer occurred in dose-escalation patients. Overall study results and limits: CD4+ and CD8+ T cells in blood underwent clonal expansion by week 6 at 0.1 to 3.0 mg/kg.

This clone was found a few times. Its antigen is as yet unknown. Only in-frame clones appear in the TCRdb table, and some are missing; sequencing was by immunoSEQ multiplex PCR. Of about 61,000 clones in the sample, more than 70% were seen once. Sampling times: baseline, cycle 4 day 1, cycle 7 day 1. The V gene end was trimmed by 6 bases and the J gene end by 7 bases; junction bases not matched to a gene: 8. The CDR3 has 14 residues. Per the germline V gene, CDR1 is LNHDA and CDR2 is SQIVND (reference sequence). The sequenced sample was CD4+ or CD8+ T cells sorted from blood, obtained in a trial of the OX40 agonist ivuxolimab. V and J are TRBV19 and TRBJ1-5, with 8 bases lining up with TRBD1. The TCR originated in an adult with an advanced solid tumor such as melanoma, head and neck, liver or kidney cancer. CDR3 region: CASRREGTGQPQHF. The CDR3 DNA reads as TGTGCCAGTAGGAGGGAAGGGACAGGCCAGCCCCAGCATTTT.